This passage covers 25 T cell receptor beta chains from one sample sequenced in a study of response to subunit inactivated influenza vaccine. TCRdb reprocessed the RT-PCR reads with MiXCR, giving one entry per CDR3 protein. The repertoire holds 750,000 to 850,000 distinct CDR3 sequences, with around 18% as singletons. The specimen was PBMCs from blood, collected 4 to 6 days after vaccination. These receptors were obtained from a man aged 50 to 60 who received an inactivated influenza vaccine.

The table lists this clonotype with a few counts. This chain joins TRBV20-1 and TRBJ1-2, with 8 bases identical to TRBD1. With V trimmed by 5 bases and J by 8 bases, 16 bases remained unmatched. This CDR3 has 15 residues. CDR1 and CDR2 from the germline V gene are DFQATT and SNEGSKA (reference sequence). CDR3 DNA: TGCAGTGCTCCCATTCGGACAGGGTCCTATGGGGGCTACACCTTC. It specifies CSAPIRTGSYGGYTF.

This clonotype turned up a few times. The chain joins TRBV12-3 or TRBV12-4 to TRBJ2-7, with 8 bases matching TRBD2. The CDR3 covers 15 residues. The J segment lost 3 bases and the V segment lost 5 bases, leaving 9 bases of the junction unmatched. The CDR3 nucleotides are TGTGCCAGCAGTCCGTTGAAGCGGGAGTACTACGAGCAGTACTTC. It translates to CASSPLKREYYEQYF.

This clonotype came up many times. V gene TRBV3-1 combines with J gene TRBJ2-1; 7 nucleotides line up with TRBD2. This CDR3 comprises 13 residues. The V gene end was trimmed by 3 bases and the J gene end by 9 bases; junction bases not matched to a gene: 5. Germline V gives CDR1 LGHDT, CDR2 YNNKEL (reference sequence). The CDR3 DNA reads TGTGCCAGCAGCCAGTATGGGGGGGTTGAGCAGTTCTTC. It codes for CASSQYGGVEQFF.

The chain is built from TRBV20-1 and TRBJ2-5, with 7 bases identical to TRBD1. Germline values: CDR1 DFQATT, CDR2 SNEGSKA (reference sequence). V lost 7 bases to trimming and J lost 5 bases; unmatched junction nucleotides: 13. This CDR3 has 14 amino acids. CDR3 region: CSVETGTAPETQYF. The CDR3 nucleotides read TGCAGTGTTGAAACCGGGACAGCGCCCGAGACCCAGTACTTC.

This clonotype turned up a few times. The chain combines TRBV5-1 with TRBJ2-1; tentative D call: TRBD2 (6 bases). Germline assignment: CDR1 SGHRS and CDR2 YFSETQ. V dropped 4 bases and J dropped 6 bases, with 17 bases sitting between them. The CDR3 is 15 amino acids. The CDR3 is CASSQAGKPGNEQFF. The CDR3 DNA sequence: TGCGCCAGCAGCCAGGCGGGGAAACCGGGCAATGAGCAGTTCTTC.

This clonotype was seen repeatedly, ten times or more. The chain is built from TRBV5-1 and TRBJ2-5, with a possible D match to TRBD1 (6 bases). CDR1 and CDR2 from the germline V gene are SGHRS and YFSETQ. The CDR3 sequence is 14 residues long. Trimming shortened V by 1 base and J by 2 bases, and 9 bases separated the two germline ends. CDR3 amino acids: CASSLRDRQETQYF. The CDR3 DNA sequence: TGCGCCAGCAGCTTGCGCGACAGGCAAGAGACCCAGTACTTC.

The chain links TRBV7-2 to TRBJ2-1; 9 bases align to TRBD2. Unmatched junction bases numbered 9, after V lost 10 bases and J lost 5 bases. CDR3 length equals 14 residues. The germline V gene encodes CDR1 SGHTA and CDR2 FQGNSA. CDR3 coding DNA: TGTGCCACCCGGCGGGGGGGCAGAAACAATGAGCAGTTCTTC. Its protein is CATRRGGRNNEQFF.

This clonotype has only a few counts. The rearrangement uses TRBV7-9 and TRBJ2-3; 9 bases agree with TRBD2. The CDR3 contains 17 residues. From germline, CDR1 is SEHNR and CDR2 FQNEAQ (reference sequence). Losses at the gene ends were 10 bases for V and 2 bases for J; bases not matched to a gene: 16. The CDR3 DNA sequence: TGTGCCACCACCACTGCGGGAGGGCGGTTCCTCACAGATACGCAGTATTTT. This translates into CATTTAGGRFLTDTQYF. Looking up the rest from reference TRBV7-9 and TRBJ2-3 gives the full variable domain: DTGVSQNPRHKITKRGQNVTFRCDPISEHNRLYWYRQTLGQGPEFLTYFQNEAQLEKSRLLSDRFSAERPKGSFSTLEIQRTEQGDSAMYLCATTTAGGRFLTDTQYFGPGTRLTVL.

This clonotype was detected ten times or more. CDR3 sequence (DNA): TGCAGTGCTAGAGGAGGACTAGCGGAAAGCACAGATACGCAGTATTTT. Protein product: CSARGGLAESTDTQYF. This chain uses TRBV20-1 with TRBJ2-3, with 10 bases fitting TRBD2. Losses at the gene ends were 1 base for V and 0 bases for J; bases not matched to a gene: 4. The CDR3 totals 16 residues. In germline, CDR1 is DFQATT, CDR2 SNEGSKA (reference sequence).

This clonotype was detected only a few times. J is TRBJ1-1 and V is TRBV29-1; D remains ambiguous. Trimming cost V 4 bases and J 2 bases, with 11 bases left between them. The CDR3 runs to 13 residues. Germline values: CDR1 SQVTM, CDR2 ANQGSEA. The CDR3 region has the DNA TGCAGCGTTGGCGTAGGCAGAAACACTGAAGCTTTCTTT. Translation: CSVGVGRNTEAFF.

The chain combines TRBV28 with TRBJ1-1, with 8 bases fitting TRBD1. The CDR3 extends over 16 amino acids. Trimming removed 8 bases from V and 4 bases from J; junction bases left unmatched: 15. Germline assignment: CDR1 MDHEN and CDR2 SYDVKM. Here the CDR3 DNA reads TGTGCCAGCCTTCCTACGTTGAGGACAGGGAGCACTGAAGCTTTCTTT. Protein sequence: CASLPTLRTGSTEAFF.

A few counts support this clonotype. The CDR3 sequence: CPQRTAANTGELFF. CDR3 nucleotide sequence: TGCCCCCAAAGGACAGCCGCGAACACCGGGGAGCTGTTTTTT. V is TRBV5-1 and J is TRBJ2-2; possible D gene TRBD1, 6 bases. The germline gives CDR1 SGHRS, CDR2 YFSETQ. The CDR3 spans 14 residues.

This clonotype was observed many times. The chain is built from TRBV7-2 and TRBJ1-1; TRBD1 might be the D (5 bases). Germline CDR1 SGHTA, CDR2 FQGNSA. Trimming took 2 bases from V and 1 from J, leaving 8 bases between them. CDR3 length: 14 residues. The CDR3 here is CASSLITGNTEAFF. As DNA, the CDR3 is TGTGCCAGCAGCTTAATAACAGGGAACACTGAAGCTTTCTTT.

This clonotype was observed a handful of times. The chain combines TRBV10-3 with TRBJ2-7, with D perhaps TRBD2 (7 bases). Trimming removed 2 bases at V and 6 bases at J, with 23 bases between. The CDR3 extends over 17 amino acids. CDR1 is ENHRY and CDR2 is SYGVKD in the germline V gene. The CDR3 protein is CAISERDLRAGAPEQYF. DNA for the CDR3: TGTGCCATCAGTGAGAGGGATTTGAGGGCGGGGGCTCCCGAGCAGTACTTC.

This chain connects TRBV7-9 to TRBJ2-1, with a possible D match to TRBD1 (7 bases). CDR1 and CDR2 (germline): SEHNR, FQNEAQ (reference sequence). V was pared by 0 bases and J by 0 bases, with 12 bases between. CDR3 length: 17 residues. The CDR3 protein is CASSLASGGSSYNEQFF. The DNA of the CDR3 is TGTGCCAGCAGCTTAGCTTCAGGGGGGAGCTCCTACAATGAGCAGTTCTTC.

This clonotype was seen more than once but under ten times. DNA of the CDR3: TGTGCCAGCAGCTTAGACGGGAACAGACGTGGCTACACCTTC. Its protein product is CASSLDGNRRGYTF. V gene TRBV7-2 combines with J gene TRBJ1-2; D is uncertain. CDR3 length: 14 residues. Germline CDR1 and CDR2: SGHTA and FQGNSA. The V end lost 1 base, the J end lost 7 bases, and 13 bases lay between the germline ends.

The CDR3 DNA reads TGTGCCATCAGTACGGACACCGGGGAGCTGTTTTTT. Protein sequence: CAISTDTGELFF. The V and J genes are TRBV10-3 and TRBJ2-2; no reliable D call. The CDR3 totals 12 residues. Germline V gene sequence: CDR1 ENHRY, CDR2 SYGVKD. V lost 5 bases and J lost 3, with 4 bases in between.

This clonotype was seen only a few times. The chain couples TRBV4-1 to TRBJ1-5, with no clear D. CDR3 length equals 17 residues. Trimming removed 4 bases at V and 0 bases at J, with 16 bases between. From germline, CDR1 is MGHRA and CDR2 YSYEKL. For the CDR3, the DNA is TGCGCCAGCAGCCCCGCGAGGAATGGGTATAGCAATCAGCCCCAGCATTTT. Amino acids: CASSPARNGYSNQPQHF.

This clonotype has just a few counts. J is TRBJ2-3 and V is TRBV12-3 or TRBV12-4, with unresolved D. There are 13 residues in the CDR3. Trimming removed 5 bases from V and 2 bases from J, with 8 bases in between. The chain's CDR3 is CASSTQNTDTQYF. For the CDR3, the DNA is TGTGCCAGCAGTACCCAAAACACAGATACGCAGTATTTT.

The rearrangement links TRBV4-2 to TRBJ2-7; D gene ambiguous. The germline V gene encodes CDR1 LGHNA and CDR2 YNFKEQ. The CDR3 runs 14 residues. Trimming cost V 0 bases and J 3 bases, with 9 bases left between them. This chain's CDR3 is CASSQEAKNYEQYF. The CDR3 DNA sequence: TGTGCCAGCAGCCAAGAGGCTAAAAACTACGAGCAGTACTTC.

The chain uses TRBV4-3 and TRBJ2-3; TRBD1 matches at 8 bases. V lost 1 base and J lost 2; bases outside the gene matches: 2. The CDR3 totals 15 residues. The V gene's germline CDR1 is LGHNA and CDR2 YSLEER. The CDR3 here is CASSQVDRDTDTQYF. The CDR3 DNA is TGCGCCAGCAGCCAAGTGGACAGGGACACAGATACGCAGTATTTT.

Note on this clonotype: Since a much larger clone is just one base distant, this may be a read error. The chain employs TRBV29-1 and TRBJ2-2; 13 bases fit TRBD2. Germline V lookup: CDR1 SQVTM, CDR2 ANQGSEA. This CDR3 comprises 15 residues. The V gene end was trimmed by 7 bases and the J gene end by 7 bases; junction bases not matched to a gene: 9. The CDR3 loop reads CSARGLAGRVGELFF. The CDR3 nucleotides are TGCAGCGCGAGGGGACTAGCGGGAAGGGTCGGGGAGCTGTTTTTT.

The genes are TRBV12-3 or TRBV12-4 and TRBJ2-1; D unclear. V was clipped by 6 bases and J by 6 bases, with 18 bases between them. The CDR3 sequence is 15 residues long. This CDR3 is CASSPGAHPSNEQFF. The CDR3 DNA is TGTGCCAGCAGCCCAGGAGCCCACCCCTCCAATGAGCAGTTCTTC.

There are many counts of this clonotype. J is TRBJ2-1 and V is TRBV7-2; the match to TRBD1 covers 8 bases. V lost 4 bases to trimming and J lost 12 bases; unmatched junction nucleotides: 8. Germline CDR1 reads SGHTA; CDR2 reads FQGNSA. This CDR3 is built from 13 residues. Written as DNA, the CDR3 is TGTGCCAGCAGCTCCAATTGGGGGACAGGGCAGTTCTTC. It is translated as CASSSNWGTGQFF.

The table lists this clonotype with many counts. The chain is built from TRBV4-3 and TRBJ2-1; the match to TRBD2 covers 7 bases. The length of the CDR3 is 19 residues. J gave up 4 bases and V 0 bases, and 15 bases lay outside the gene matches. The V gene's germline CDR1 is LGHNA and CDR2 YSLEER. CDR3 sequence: CASSQDLTSSGTNYNEQFF. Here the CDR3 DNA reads TGCGCCAGCAGCCAAGATCTTACGTCTAGCGGAACAAATTACAATGAGCAGTTCTTC.